This T cell receptor beta chain was sequenced in a study of vaccination effects on CD4 cells after COVID-19. Turning to the study itself: Wells containing a few million PBMC each were cultured with roughly 10 IU/ml IL-2 and around 10 ug/ml peptides.

As for this clone: Its antigen is as yet unknown.

TCRdb's copy holds only in-frame clones and misses some; the assay was immunoSEQ multiplex PCR. The sample consists of tens of thousands of clones, around 79% of them appearing once. Once cultured for 9 to 11 days, the cells underwent separation to obtain CD4+ T cells. The participants, recipients of two vaccine doses, got either BNT162b2 or mRNA-1273. The sequenced sample was CD4+ T cells from PBMCs cultured without peptide, obtained after COVID-19 vaccination. The clonotype originates from a human donor who received a COVID-19 vaccine.

The CDR3 sequence is CATSEPRQTHEQFF. DNA for the CDR3: TGTGCCACCAGTGAACCTCGACAGACCCATGAGCAGTTCTTC. V usage is TRBV24-1 and J usage is TRBJ2-1, with D tentatively TRBD1 (5 bases). The germline V gene has CDR1 KGHDR and CDR2 SFDVKD. The CDR3 extends over 14 amino acids. Trimming pared 4 bases from V and 8 bases from J, leaving 14 bases between.